Following are 17 T cell receptor beta chains from one sample sequenced in a study of cytomegalovirus exposure and HLA in healthy donors. The table came from immunoSEQ multiplex PCR; TCRdb's copy has only in-frame clones and leaves some out. The sample contains fewer than 60,000 clones, roughly 89% of which appear only once. Sequencing input: PBMCs. These receptors came from a woman aged 18-29 years in good health and CMV-seronegative.

V is TRBV30 and J is TRBJ2-5; perhaps TRBD1 as D (6 bases). Trimming cost V 0 bases and J 3 bases, with 14 bases left between them. CDR1 and CDR2 from the germline V gene are GTSNPN and SVGIG (reference sequence). The CDR3 length is 15 residues. As DNA, the CDR3 is TGTGCCTGGAGTGTAGAGTTTAGGACAGAAGAGACCCAGTACTTC. Translation: CAWSVEFRTEETQYF.

This sequence joins TRBV5-8 and TRBJ2-1; a possible D gene is TRBD2 (6 bases). V lost 3 bases to trimming and J lost 4 bases, with 14 bases between them. This CDR3 is built from 15 residues. Germline V CDR1 and CDR2: SGHTS, YDEGEE. CDR3 sequence: CASSYGHGTYNEQFF. The CDR3 DNA reads as TGTGCCAGCAGCTACGGACACGGGACTTACAATGAGCAGTTCTTC.

The chain combines TRBV19 with TRBJ2-1, with TRBD1 matching over 7 bases. Germline CDR1 is LNHDA and CDR2 is SQIVND (reference sequence). The CDR3 spans 14 residues. Germline trimming cut 4 bases from V and 4 bases from J; bases unmatched to any gene: 4. The CDR3 nucleotides are TGTGCCAGTAGTACTCGGGACAGTTACAATGAGCAGTTCTTC. Its translation is CASSTRDSYNEQFF. The full variable domain, rest sourced from reference TRBV19 and TRBJ2-1, is DGGITQSPKYLFRKEGQNVTLSCEQNLNHDAMYWYRQDPGQGLRLIYYSQIVNDFQKGDIAEGYSVSREKKESFPLTVTSAQKNPTAFYLCASSTRDSYNEQFFGPGTRLTVL.

The chain employs TRBV5-5 and TRBJ2-5, with TRBD1 as a possible D gene (6 bases). Germline lookup yields CDR1 SGHKS and CDR2 YYEKEE (reference sequence). This CDR3 has 14 amino acids. Between the trimmed V and J ends, which lost 2 bases and 5 bases, there was a span of 13 bases. CDR3 nucleotide sequence: TGTGCCAGCAGCTTCCTGGGGGCTCGGGAGACCCAGTACTTC. Its protein product is CASSFLGARETQYF.

The chain joins TRBV13 to TRBJ2-3; 13 bases line up with TRBD2. Germline CDR1 and CDR2: PRHDT and FYEKMQ (reference sequence). The CDR3 is 16 residues long. Losses at the gene ends were 1 base for V and 5 bases for J; bases not matched to a gene: 3. CDR3 loop: CASSLVGLAGEDTQYF. The CDR3, as DNA: TGTGCCAGCAGCTTAGTCGGACTAGCGGGAGAAGATACGCAGTATTTT.

This clone was seen just once. The rearrangement uses TRBV11-3 and TRBJ2-1, with 8 bases lining up with TRBD2. After removal of 0 bases from V and 5 bases from J, the junction contained 9 bases not matched to a gene. From germline, CDR1 is SGHNT and CDR2 YENEEA. The CDR3 loop spans 17 amino acids. The chain's CDR3 is CASSLEGSGAVHNEQFF. CDR3 coding DNA: TGTGCCAGCAGCTTAGAGGGTAGCGGGGCCGTCCACAATGAGCAGTTCTTC.

The V call is TRBV25-1, the J call TRBJ2-3; TRBD2 is a possible D gene (5 bases). Germline lookup yields CDR1 MGHDK and CDR2 SYGVNS. V gave up 2 bases and J gave up 9 bases, with 9 bases separating them. The CDR3 runs to 12 residues. The CDR3 region has the DNA TGTGCCAGCAGTGAAGGAGGTCGGACGCAGTATTTT. This gives the protein CASSEGGRTQYF.

The J gene is TRBJ2-2, the V gene TRBV27; D call uncertain. Trimming removed 3 bases from V and 6 bases from J, with 5 bases in between. The CDR3 is 12 amino acids. The germline gives CDR1 MNHEY, CDR2 SMNVEV (reference sequence). CDR3 bases: TGTGCCAGCAGTTTCGGTCCCGGGGAGCTGTTTTTT. It encodes CASSFGPGELFF.

This rearrangement joins TRBV7-9 to TRBJ2-5; 10 positions match TRBD2. CDR3 length equals 14 residues. Trimming cost V 6 bases and J 2 bases; bases outside gene matches: 3. Germline values: CDR1 SEHNR, CDR2 FQNEAQ (reference sequence). The CDR3 here is CASRGLAEQETQYF. The DNA for the CDR3 is TGTGCCAGCAGAGGACTAGCGGAGCAAGAGACCCAGTACTTC.

In DNA form, the CDR3 reads TGTGCCAGCAGTTACGGGCAGGGGCGCAGCACCGGGGAGCTGTTTTTT. Its protein is CASSYGQGRSTGELFF. The chain has TRBV6-5 and TRBJ2-2; a possible D gene is TRBD1 (6 bases). Germline CDR1 is MNHEY and CDR2 is SVGAGI. This CDR3 is 16 amino acids long. V was clipped by 2 bases and J by 4 bases, with 14 bases between them.

The genes are TRBV9 and TRBJ2-3, with 7 bases lining up with TRBD2. The CDR3 loop spans 14 amino acids. V gave up 4 bases and J gave up 6 bases; unmatched junction bases: 8. Germline assignment: CDR1 SGDLS and CDR2 YYNGEE. In DNA, the CDR3 is TGTGCCAGCAGCACCTCAACCGGGGGGGATACGCAGTATTTT. It codes for CASSTSTGGDTQYF.

The chain links TRBV28 to TRBJ1-5, with D unclear. Trimming shortened V by 5 bases and J by 4 bases, and 9 bases separated the two germline ends. CDR1 is MDHEN, CDR2 SYDVKM, per germline. The CDR3 sequence is 13 residues long. The CDR3 sequence: CASSRTPNQPQHF. In DNA, the CDR3 is TGTGCCAGCAGTAGAACTCCAAATCAGCCCCAGCATTTT.

Regarding this clone: At one end, the junction sequence differs from germline, possibly due to a read error. The chain has TRBV7-7 and TRBJ2-5, with 11 bases aligning to TRBD2. The CDR3 has 16 residues. Germline CDR1 SSHAT, CDR2 FNYEAQ (reference sequence). The CDR3 nucleotides read TGTGCTAGCAGCGCAGGGACTAGCGGAGTTCAAGAGACCCAGTACTTC. Encoded protein: CASSAGTSGVQETQYF.

This sequence joins TRBV9 and TRBJ2-1; TRBD2 matches 9 bases. The germline V gene has CDR1 SGDLS and CDR2 YYNGEE. The CDR3 loop spans 13 amino acids. Losses at the gene ends were 4 bases for V and 8 bases for J; bases not matched to a gene: 4. CDR3 residues: CASSPRTSDEQFF. The CDR3 coding sequence is TGTGCCAGCAGCCCCCGGACTAGCGATGAGCAGTTCTTC.

The CDR3 DNA is TGTGCCAGCAGTCTCCGACAGCCCGGGGAGCTGTTTTTT. Amino acids: CASSLRQPGELFF. V usage is TRBV28 and J usage is TRBJ2-2; D may be TRBD1 (5 bases). Germline CDR1 is MDHEN and CDR2 is SYDVKM. V dropped 5 bases and J dropped 6 bases, with 10 bases sitting between them. The CDR3 spans 13 residues.

The chain combines TRBV11-2 with TRBJ1-5; a possible D gene is TRBD1 (6 bases). The CDR3 loop spans 13 amino acids. CDR1 SGHAT and CDR2 FQNNGV come from the germline V gene. The ends were cut back, 3 bases at V and 6 bases at J, with 9 bases in the middle. The CDR3 protein is CASSLVRGQPQHF. CDR3 coding DNA: TGTGCCAGCAGCTTGGTCAGGGGTCAGCCCCAGCATTTT.

The J gene is TRBJ2-7, the V gene TRBV30, with TRBD2 matching over 7 bases. The germline CDR1 and CDR2 sequences are GTSNPN and SVGIG (reference sequence). The CDR3 loop spans 11 amino acids. V shed 4 bases and J 5 bases; nucleotides not matched to a gene: 2. CDR3 coding DNA: TGTGCCTGGATGGGAGGGAACGAGCAGTACTTC. It encodes CAWMGGNEQYF.